This T cell receptor (beta chain) was identified during a study of blood T cell repertoires in COVID-19. Looking at the study overall: Samples representing acute and convalescent COVID-19 were sourced from the United States, Italy and Spain. Sample material is recorded as cDNA or gDNA derived from T cells, B-cell-depleted T cells, or PBMCs.

The V segment lost 7 bases and the J segment 1 base; nucleotides outside the gene matches: 7. This CDR3 is built from 15 residues. Germline CDR1 and CDR2: SGHTA and FQGNSA. In the original processing: From reference gene primer amplification, estimates of nucleated cell counts were derived. Sequencing used immunoSEQ multiplex PCR; TCRdb keeps in-frame clones, though not all of them. V and J calls and clone size come straight from that table; D and trimming were deduced from the DNA. The sample includes around 43,000 clones, 88% of them seen just once. J is TRBJ2-1 and V is TRBV7-2, with 7 bases identical to TRBD1. This receptor was identified in a woman in her 70s with acute or convalescent COVID-19. Source material: peripheral blood. The CDR3 nucleotides read TGTGCCAGCACCGTAGACAGGGCATCCTACAATGAGCAGTTCTTC. Translated: CASTVDRASYNEQFF. Full variable domain (outside the CDR3, taken from reference TRBV7-2 and TRBJ2-1): GAGVSQSPSNKVTEKGKDVELRCDPISGHTALYWYRQSLGQGLEFLIYFQGNSAPDKSGLPSDRFSAERTGGSVSTLTIQRTQQEDSAVYLCASTVDRASYNEQFFGPGTRLTVL.